This T cell receptor beta chain was sequenced during a study of vaccination and CD4 T cells after COVID-19. Study details: Post-COVID specimens were obtained a median about 100 days after diagnosis (range 35 to 161). Typically, post-vaccine samples were obtained a median roughly 70 days after dose two, within a range of 14 to 241.

Comments on this clonotype: The antigen remains undetermined.

V was trimmed by 4 bases and J by 5 bases, leaving 12 bases between them. The CDR3 loop spans 12 amino acids. Germline values: CDR1 SQVTM, CDR2 ANQGSEA. The Oncomine TCR Beta short-read assay was what sequenced the DNA obtained from cultured CD4+ T cells. TCRdb reanalysed the PCR reads using MiXCR and keeps one entry per CDR3 protein. Seen here are around 25,000 distinct CDR3 sequences, 30% observed once, and the top ten hold approximately 3%. Noted time point: late sampling 161 to 241 days after vaccination in three convalescent patients. Treatment described: approximately 11-day PBMC culture with coronavirus spike peptide pools or control peptides (ViraFEST assay).

This chain uses TRBV29-1 with TRBJ2-7; perhaps TRBD2 as D (5 bases). This TCR derives from a human donor who had recovered from COVID-19. Sequencing used CD4+ T cells from blood, cultured in vitro, obtained about 7 months after SARS-CoV-2 vaccination. CDR3 nucleotides: TGCAGCGTTGTGCCGGGGAGCAACGAGCAGTACTTC. Translating it yields CSVVPGSNEQYF.